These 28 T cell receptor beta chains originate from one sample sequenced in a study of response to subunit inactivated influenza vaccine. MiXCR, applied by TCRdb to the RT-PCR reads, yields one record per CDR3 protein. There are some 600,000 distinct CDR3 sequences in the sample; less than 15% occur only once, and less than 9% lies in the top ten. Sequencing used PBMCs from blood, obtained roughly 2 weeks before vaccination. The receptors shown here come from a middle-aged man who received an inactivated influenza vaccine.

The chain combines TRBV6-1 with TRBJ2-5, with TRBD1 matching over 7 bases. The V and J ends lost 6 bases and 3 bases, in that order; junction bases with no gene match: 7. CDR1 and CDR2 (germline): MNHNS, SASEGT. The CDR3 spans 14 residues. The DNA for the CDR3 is TGTGCCAGCAGCGCAGACAGGGTAAAAGAGACCCAGTACTTC. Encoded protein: CASSADRVKETQYF.

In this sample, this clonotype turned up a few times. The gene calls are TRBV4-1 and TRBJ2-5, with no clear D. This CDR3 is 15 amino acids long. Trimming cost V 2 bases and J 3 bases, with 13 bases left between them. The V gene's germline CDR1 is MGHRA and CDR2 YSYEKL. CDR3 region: CASSQSPTLKETQYF. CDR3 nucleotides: TGCGCCAGCAGCCAATCGCCCACCCTGAAAGAGACCCAGTACTTC.

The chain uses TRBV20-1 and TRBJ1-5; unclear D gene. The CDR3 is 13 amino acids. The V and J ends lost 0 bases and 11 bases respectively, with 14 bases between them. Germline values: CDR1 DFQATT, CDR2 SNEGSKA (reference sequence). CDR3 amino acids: CSARDFTGGAQHF. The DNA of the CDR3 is TGCAGTGCTAGAGATTTCACGGGTGGGGCCCAGCATTTT.

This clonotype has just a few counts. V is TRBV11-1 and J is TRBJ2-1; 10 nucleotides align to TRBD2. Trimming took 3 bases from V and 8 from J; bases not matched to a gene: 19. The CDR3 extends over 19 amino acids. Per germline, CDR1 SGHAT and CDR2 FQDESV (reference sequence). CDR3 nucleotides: TGTGCCAGCAGCTTTACGCGAGCGGGAGGGCCAGGATTTGGCGATGAGCAGTTCTTC. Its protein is CASSFTRAGGPGFGDEQFF.

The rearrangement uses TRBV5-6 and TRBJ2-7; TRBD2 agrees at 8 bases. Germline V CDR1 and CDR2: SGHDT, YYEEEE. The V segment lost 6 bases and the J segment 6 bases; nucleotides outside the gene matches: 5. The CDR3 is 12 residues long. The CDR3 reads CASTLRGVEQYF. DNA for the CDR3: TGTGCCAGCACCCTGCGGGGGGTCGAGCAGTACTTC.

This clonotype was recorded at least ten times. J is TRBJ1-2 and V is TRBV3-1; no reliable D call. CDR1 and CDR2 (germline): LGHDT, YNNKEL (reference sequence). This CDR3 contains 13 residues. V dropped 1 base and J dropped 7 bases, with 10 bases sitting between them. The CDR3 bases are TGTGCCAGCAGCCAAGGAGGTATGGGTGGCTACACCTTC. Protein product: CASSQGGMGGYTF.

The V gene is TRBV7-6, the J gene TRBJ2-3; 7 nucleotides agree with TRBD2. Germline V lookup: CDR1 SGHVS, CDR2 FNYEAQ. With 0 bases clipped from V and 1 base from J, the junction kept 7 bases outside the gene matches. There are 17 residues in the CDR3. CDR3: CASSLAGLAVRTDTQYF. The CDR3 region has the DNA TGTGCCAGCAGCTTAGCGGGGCTAGCGGTCCGCACAGATACGCAGTATTTT.

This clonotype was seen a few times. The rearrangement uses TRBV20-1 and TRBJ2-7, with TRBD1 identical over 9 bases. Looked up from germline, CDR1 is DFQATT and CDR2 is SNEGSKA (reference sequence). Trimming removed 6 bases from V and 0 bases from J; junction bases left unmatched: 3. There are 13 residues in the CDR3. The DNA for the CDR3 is TGCAGTGCCTCGACAGGGGGCTCCTACGAGCAGTACTTC. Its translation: CSASTGGSYEQYF.

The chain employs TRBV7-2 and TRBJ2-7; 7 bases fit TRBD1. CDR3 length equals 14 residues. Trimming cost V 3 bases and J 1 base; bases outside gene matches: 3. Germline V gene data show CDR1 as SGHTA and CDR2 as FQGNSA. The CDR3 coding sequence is TGTGCCAGCAGCTTCGACAGGGTGTCCTACGAGCAGTACTTC. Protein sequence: CASSFDRVSYEQYF.

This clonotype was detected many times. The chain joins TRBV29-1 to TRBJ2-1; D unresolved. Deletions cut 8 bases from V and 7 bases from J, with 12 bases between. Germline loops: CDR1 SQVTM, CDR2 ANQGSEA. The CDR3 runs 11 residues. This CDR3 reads CSPGIGNEQFF. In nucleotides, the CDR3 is TGCAGCCCCGGCATCGGGAATGAGCAGTTCTTC.

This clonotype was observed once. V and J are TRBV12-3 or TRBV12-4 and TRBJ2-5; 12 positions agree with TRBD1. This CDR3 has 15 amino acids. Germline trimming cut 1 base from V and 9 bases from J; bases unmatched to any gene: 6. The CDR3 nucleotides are TGTGCCAGCAGTTTAGGGGGGACAGGGGGCGAGGCCCAGTACTTC. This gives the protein CASSLGGTGGEAQYF.

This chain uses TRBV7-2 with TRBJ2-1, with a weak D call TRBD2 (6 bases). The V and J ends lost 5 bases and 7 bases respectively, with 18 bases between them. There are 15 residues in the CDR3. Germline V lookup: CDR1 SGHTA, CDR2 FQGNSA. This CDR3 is CASSTGLPGGNEQFF. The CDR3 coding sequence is TGTGCCAGCAGCACGGGACTCCCAGGCGGGAATGAGCAGTTCTTC.

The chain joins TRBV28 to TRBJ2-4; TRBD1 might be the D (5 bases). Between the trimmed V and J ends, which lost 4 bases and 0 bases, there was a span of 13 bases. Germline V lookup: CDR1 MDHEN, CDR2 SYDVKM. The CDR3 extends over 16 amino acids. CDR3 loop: CASSSSGPIAKNIQYF. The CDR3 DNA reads TGTGCCAGCAGTTCTTCAGGGCCTATAGCCAAAAACATTCAGTACTTC. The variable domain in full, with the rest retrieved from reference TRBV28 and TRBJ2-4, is DVKVTQSSRYLVKRTGEKVFLECVQDMDHENMFWYRQDPGLGLRLIYFSYDVKMKEKGDIPEGYSVSREKKERFSLILESASTNQTSMYLCASSSSGPIAKNIQYFGAGTRLSVL.

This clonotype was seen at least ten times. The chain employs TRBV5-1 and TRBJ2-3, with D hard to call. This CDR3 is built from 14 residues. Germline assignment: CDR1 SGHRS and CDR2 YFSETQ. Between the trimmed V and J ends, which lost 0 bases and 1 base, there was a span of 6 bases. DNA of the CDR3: TGCGCCAGCAGCTTGGCCCTAGGCACAGATACGCAGTATTTT. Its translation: CASSLALGTDTQYF.

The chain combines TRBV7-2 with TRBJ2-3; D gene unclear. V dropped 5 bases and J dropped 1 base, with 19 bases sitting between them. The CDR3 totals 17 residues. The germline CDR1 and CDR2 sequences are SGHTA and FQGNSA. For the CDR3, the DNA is TGTGCCAGCAGCCCCGGTAGGAGATCGGGCGGCACAGATACGCAGTATTTT. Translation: CASSPGRRSGGTDTQYF. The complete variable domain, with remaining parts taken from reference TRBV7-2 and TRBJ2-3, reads GAGVSQSPSNKVTEKGKDVELRCDPISGHTALYWYRQSLGQGLEFLIYFQGNSAPDKSGLPSDRFSAERTGGSVSTLTIQRTQQEDSAVYLCASSPGRRSGGTDTQYFGPGTRLTVL.

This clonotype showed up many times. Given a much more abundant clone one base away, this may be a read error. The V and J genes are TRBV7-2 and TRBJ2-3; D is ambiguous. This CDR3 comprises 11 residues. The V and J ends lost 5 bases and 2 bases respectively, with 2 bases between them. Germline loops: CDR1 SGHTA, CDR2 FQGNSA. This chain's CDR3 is CASSATDTQYF. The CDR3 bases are TGTGCCAGCAGCGCCACAGATACGCAGTATTTT. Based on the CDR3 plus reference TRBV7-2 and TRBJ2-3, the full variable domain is GAGVSQSPSNKVTEKGKDVELRCDPISGHTALYWYRQSLGQGLEFLIYFQGNSAPDKSGLPSDRFSAERTGGSVSTLTIQRTQQEDSAVYLCASSATDTQYFGPGTRLTVL.

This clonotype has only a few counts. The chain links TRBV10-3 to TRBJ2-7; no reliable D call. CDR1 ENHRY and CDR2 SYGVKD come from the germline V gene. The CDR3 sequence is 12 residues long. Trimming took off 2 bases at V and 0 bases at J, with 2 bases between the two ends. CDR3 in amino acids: CAISEPSYEQYF. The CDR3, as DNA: TGTGCCATCAGTGAGCCCTCCTACGAGCAGTACTTC.

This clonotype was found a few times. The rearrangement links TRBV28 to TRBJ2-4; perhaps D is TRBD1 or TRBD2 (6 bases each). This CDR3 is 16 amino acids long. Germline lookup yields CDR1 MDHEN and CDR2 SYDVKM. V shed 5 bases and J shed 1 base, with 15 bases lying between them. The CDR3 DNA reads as TGTGCCAGCAGTCTTAGGGGGGCGGGGGCCAAAAACATTCAGTACTTC. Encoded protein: CASSLRGAGAKNIQYF.

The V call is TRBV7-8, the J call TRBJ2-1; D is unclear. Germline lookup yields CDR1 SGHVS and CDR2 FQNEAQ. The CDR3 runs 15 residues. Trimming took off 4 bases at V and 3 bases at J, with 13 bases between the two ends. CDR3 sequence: CASSSEASYYNEQFF. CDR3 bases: TGTGCCAGCAGCTCCGAGGCTTCATACTACAATGAGCAGTTCTTC.

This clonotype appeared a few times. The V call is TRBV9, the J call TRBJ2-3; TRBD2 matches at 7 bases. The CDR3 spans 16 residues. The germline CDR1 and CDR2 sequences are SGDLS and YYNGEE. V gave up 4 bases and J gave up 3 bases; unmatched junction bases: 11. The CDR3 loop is CASSPQPSGRTDTQYF. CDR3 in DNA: TGTGCCAGCAGCCCCCAACCTAGCGGTAGGACAGATACGCAGTATTTT.

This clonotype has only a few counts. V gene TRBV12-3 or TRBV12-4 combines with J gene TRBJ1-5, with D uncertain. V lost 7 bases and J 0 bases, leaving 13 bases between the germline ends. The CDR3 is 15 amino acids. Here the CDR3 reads CASTPPRPSNQPQHF. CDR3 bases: TGTGCCAGCACCCCCCCAAGGCCTAGCAATCAGCCCCAGCATTTT.

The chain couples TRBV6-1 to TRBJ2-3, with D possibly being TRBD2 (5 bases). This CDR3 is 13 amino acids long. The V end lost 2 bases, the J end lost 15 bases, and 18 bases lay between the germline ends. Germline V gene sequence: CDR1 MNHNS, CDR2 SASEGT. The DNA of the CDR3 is TGTGCCAGCAGTGAACACGGGCTGGGGAGAACTTATTTT. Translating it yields CASSEHGLGRTYF.

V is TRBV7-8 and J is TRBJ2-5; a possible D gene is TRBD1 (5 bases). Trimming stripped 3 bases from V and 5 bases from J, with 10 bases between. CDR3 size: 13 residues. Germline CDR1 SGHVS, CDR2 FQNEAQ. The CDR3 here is CASSLRRVETQYF. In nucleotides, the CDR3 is TGTGCCAGCAGCTTGCGCAGGGTGGAGACCCAGTACTTC.

The CDR3 is CASSLYRDSYEQYF. DNA of the CDR3: TGTGCCAGCAGTTTGTATAGAGACTCCTACGAGCAGTACTTC. This chain uses TRBV12-3 or TRBV12-4 with TRBJ2-7; D call uncertain. Between the trimmed V and J ends, which lost 3 bases and 0 bases, there was a span of 9 bases. The CDR3 contains 14 residues.

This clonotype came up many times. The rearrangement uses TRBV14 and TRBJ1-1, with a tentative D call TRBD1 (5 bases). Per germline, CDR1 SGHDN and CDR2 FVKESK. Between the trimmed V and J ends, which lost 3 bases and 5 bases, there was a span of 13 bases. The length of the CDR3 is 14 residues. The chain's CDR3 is CASSQPSGGTEAFF. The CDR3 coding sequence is TGTGCCAGCAGCCAGCCCTCGGGGGGGACTGAAGCTTTCTTT.

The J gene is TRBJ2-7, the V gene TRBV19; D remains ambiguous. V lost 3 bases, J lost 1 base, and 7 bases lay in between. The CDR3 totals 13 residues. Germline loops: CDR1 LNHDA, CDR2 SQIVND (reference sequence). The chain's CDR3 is CASSMGKSYEQYF. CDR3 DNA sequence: TGTGCCAGTAGTATGGGCAAGTCCTACGAGCAGTACTTC.

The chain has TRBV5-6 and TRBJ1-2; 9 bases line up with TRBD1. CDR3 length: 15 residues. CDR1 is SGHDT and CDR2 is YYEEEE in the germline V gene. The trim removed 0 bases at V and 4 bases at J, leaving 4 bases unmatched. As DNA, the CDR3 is TGTGCCAGCAGCTTGGGTGGACAGGGGCCCTATGGCTACACCTTC. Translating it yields CASSLGGQGPYGYTF.

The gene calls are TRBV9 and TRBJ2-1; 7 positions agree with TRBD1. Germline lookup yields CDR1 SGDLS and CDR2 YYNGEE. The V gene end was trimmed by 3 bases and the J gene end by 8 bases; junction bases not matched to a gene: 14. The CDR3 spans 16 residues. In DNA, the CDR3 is TGTGCCAGCAGCGGACTTACAGGGGCCGTATTGGATGAGCAGTTCTTC. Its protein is CASSGLTGAVLDEQFF. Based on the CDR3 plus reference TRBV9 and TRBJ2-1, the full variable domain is DSGVTQTPKHLITATGQRVTLRCSPRSGDLSVYWYQQSLDQGLQFLIQYYNGEERAKGNILERFSAQQFPDLHSELNLSSLELGDSALYFCASSGLTGAVLDEQFFGPGTRLTVL.